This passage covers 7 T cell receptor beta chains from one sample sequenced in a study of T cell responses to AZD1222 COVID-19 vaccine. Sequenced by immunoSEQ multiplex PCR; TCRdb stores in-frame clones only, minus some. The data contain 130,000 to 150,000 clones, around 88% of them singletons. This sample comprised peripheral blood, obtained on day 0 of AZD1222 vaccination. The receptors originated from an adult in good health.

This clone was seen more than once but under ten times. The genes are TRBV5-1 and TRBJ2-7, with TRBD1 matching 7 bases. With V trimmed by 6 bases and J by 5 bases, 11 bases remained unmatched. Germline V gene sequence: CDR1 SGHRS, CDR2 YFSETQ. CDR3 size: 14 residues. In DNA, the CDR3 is TGCGCCAGCACCTACAGGGACAGTATGGACGAGCAGTACTTC. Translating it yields CASTYRDSMDEQYF.

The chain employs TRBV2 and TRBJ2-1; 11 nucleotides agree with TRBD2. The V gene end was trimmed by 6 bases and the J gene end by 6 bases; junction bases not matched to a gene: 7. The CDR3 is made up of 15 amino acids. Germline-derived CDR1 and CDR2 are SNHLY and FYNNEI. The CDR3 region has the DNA TGTGCCAGCAGAATTAGCGGGGGGGCTCGCAATGAGCAGTTCTTC. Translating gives CASRISGGARNEQFF.

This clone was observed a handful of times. DNA of the CDR3: TGTGCCAGCAGTTTGGAGAGCTCCTATAATTCACCCCTCCACTTT. Amino acid sequence: CASSLESSYNSPLHF. The rearrangement joins TRBV27 to TRBJ1-6; no clear D gene. CDR1 is MNHEY and CDR2 is SMNVEV in the germline V gene (reference sequence). This CDR3 is 15 amino acids long. Trimming left V 3 bases short and J 0 bases short, with 6 bases between.

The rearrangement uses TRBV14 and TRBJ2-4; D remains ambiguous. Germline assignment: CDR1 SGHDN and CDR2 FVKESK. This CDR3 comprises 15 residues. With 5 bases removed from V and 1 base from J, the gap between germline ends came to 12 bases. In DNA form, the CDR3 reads TGTGCCAGCAGCGCCCTAGTCGTGGCCAAAAACATTCAGTACTTC. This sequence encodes CASSALVVAKNIQYF.

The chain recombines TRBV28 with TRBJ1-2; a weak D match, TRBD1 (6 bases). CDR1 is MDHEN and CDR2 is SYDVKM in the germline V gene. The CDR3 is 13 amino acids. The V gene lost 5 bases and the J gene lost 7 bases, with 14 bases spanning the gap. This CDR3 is CASSVTGFLGYTF. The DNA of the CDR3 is TGTGCCAGCAGTGTAACAGGGTTTCTTGGCTACACCTTC.

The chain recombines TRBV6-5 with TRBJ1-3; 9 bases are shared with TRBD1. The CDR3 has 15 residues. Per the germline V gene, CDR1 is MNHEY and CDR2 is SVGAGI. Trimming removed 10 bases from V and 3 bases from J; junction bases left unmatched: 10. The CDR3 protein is CATQGYRGLGNTIYF. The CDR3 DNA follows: TGTGCCACCCAGGGATACAGGGGGCTTGGAAACACCATATATTTT.

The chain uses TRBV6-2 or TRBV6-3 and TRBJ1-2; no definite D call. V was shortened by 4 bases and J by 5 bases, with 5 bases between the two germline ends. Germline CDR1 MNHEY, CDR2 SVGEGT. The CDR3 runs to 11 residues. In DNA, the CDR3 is TGTGCCAGCAGTTCCCAATATGGCTACACCTTC. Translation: CASSSQYGYTF.